Shown below are 21 T cell receptor beta chains from a single sample sequenced in a study of cytomegalovirus exposure and HLA in healthy donors. It was with 60 Vbeta and 13 Jbeta primers that the PCR ran. TCRdb keeps only in-frame clones here, not all; method: immunoSEQ multiplex PCR. The sample yields some 150,000 clones, less than 85% seen once. The material sequenced was PBMCs. These receptors came from a man aged 35 to 55 in good health and CMV-seropositive.

This clone was recorded only once. The rearrangement links TRBV6-1 to TRBJ1-2; 7 bases line up with TRBD1. The CDR3 contains 13 residues. Germline V lookup: CDR1 MNHNS, CDR2 SASEGT. The V and J ends lost 11 bases and 0 bases, in that order; junction bases with no gene match: 6. The CDR3 loop is CASATGSNYGYTF. CDR3 nucleotides: TGTGCCTCAGCGACAGGGTCTAACTATGGCTACACCTTC.

This chain links TRBV27 with TRBJ2-1; 8 bases line up with TRBD2. The CDR3 sequence is 16 residues long. J gave up 6 bases and V 2 bases, and 9 bases lay outside the gene matches. The germline V gene has CDR1 MNHEY and CDR2 SMNVEV (reference sequence). This CDR3 reads CASSLSGGRPGNEQFF. In DNA form, the CDR3 reads TGTGCCAGCAGTTTAAGTGGCGGGAGGCCGGGCAATGAGCAGTTCTTC.

The table lists this clone with a count of one. The CDR3 coding sequence is TGTGCCAGCAGCCGACAGGGCCTGGGTGGCTACACCTTC. Translating gives CASSRQGLGGYTF. This chain joins TRBV6-5 and TRBJ1-2, with 7 bases lining up with TRBD1. V lost 6 bases, J lost 7 bases, and 8 bases stayed unmatched. The CDR3 runs to 13 residues. The germline CDR1 and CDR2 sequences are MNHEY and SVGAGI.

The chain carries TRBV5-6 and TRBJ2-3; 10 bases fit TRBD2. Germline V gives CDR1 SGHDT, CDR2 YYEEEE. CDR3 length: 17 amino acids. The trim removed 4 bases at V and 2 bases at J, leaving 10 bases unmatched. The CDR3 sequence: CASSIWTSGIYTDTQYF. The CDR3 DNA follows: TGTGCCAGCAGCATATGGACTAGCGGAATATACACAGATACGCAGTATTTT.

The chain is built from TRBV10-3 and TRBJ2-7; 8 positions agree with TRBD2. Germline V gives CDR1 ENHRY, CDR2 SYGVKD. J lost 5 bases, V lost 4 bases, and 10 bases had no gene match. The CDR3 length is 15 residues. CDR3 DNA sequence: TGTGCCATCAGTGGAGGACGGGAGGGCTTGGACGAGCAGTACTTC. Translated: CAISGGREGLDEQYF.

Of note for this clone: The junction and the germline gene differ at one end; a read error may be behind it. The identical CDR3 is also encoded by other nucleotide sequences in the sample. The chain has TRBV28 and TRBJ1-6; unclear D gene. The V gene's germline CDR1 is MDHEN and CDR2 SYDVKM. The CDR3 has 13 amino acids. The CDR3 coding sequence is TGTGCCTCTGGGCCCCTAAATAATTCCCCCCTCCACTTT. Amino acids: CASGPLNNSPLHF.

The CDR3, as DNA: TGCAGCGTTGAAGATCGTGGTGGGACTAGCGGGGGCCTCAGCACAGATACGCAGTATTTT. It encodes CSVEDRGGTSGGLSTDTQYF. V usage is TRBV29-1 and J usage is TRBJ2-3; 14 bases are shared with TRBD2. With 0 bases clipped from V and 0 bases from J, the junction kept 11 bases outside the gene matches. The germline V gene encodes CDR1 SQVTM and CDR2 ANQGSEA. CDR3 size: 20 residues.

The chain combines TRBV6-5 with TRBJ2-5, with D maybe TRBD2 (5 bases). The J call may be incorrect, as the DNA end agrees better with TRBJ2-7. The CDR3 runs to 15 residues. CDR1 MNHEY and CDR2 SVGAGI come from the germline V gene. The CDR3 sequence: CASRLRESRLYEQYF. CDR3 DNA: TGTGCCAGCAGACTGAGGGAGTCCAGGCTCTACGAGCAGTACTTC.

V gene TRBV6-1 combines with J gene TRBJ2-5; perhaps TRBD1 as D (6 bases). The CDR3 extends over 14 amino acids. V lost 5 bases and J 11 bases, leaving 21 bases between the germline ends. Germline values: CDR1 MNHNS, CDR2 SASEGT. CDR3: CASSWGRTVTKQYF. CDR3 nucleotide sequence: TGTGCCAGCAGTTGGGGGCGGACTGTAACCAAGCAGTACTTC.

The chain combines TRBV13 with TRBJ2-7, with 11 bases that match TRBD2. Per germline, CDR1 PRHDT and CDR2 FYEKMQ (reference sequence). V was pared by 3 bases and J by 0 bases, with 4 bases of the junction left unmatched. The CDR3 is 16 amino acids. CDR3 coding DNA: TGTGCCAGCAGCTTCGGGACTAGCGGAAGCTCCTACGAGCAGTACTTC. Its protein is CASSFGTSGSSYEQYF.

Worth noting for this clone: This sample also contains other DNA sequences that code for the same CDR3. This rearrangement joins TRBV5-1 to TRBJ2-1, with TRBD2 matching 13 bases. V was pared by 4 bases and J by 7 bases, with 5 bases of the junction left unmatched. The CDR3 loop spans 15 amino acids. Looked up from germline, CDR1 is SGHRS and CDR2 is YFSETQ. The CDR3: CASSLGLAGRNEQFF. CDR3 coding DNA: TGCGCCAGCAGCCTGGGACTAGCGGGACGGAATGAGCAGTTCTTC.

This rearrangement joins TRBV18 to TRBJ2-5; 13 bases fit TRBD2. Trimming removed 4 bases from V and 1 base from J; junction bases left unmatched: 9. The CDR3 spans 18 residues. From germline, CDR1 is KGHSH and CDR2 LQKENI. CDR3 protein: CASSRTSGRIEVQETQYF. The CDR3 bases are TGTGCCAGCTCACGGACTAGCGGGAGAATTGAGGTCCAAGAGACCCAGTACTTC.

V usage is TRBV6-6 and J usage is TRBJ2-1; D is perhaps TRBD1 (6 bases). The V and J ends lost 6 bases and 8 bases respectively, with 17 bases between them. The CDR3 spans 14 residues. Germline V gene sequence: CDR1 MNHNY, CDR2 SVGAGI (reference sequence). DNA of the CDR3: TGTGCCAGCAGGGGGGCCGGTCGGTCCGATGAGCAGTTCTTC. Amino acids: CASRGAGRSDEQFF.

V usage is TRBV6-4 and J usage is TRBJ2-1; 9 positions match TRBD2. CDR1 and CDR2 from the germline V gene are MRHNA and SNTAGT. The CDR3 loop spans 16 amino acids. V trimming: 4 bases; J trimming: 2 bases; junction bases outside the gene matches: 6. Here the CDR3 DNA reads TGTGCCAGCAGTGTAGGTCTAGCGGGAACCTACAATGAGCAGTTCTTC. This encodes CASSVGLAGTYNEQFF.

The chain links TRBV7-2 to TRBJ2-7, with 13 bases matching TRBD2. V dropped 5 bases and J dropped 6; count of bases not matched to a gene: 7. This CDR3 is 15 amino acids long. Germline lookup yields CDR1 SGHTA and CDR2 FQGNSA. In nucleotides, the CDR3 is TGTGCCAGCAGCCTACGGACTAGCGGGAGAGGCGAGCAGTACTTC. Protein product: CASSLRTSGRGEQYF.

The V call is TRBV6-4, the J call TRBJ1-1; D gene uncertain. Looked up from germline, CDR1 is MRHNA and CDR2 is SNTAGT. V was shortened by 2 bases and J by 4 bases, with 8 bases between the two germline ends. This CDR3 spans 13 amino acids. The CDR3 sequence: CASSDMLGTEAFF. The CDR3 DNA is TGTGCCAGCAGTGACATGCTCGGCACTGAAGCTTTCTTT.

The chain employs TRBV11-3 and TRBJ2-1; D ambiguous. CDR1 SGHNT and CDR2 YENEEA come from the germline V gene. The germline V and J ends were trimmed by 3 bases and 8 bases, with 11 bases remaining between them. The CDR3 consists of 13 residues. DNA of the CDR3: TGTGCCAGCAGCTTTCGCGGTTATGATGAGCAGTTCTTC. This gives the protein CASSFRGYDEQFF.

The V call is TRBV28, the J call TRBJ1-2; 8 bases fit TRBD1. The CDR3 totals 15 residues. With 3 bases clipped from V and 2 bases from J, the junction kept 5 bases outside the gene matches. Per the germline V gene, CDR1 is MDHEN and CDR2 is SYDVKM. This chain's CDR3 is CASSFRQGANYGYTF. The CDR3 DNA reads TGTGCCAGCAGTTTTCGGCAGGGGGCAAACTATGGCTACACCTTC.

J is TRBJ2-7 and V is TRBV28; TRBD1 aligns across 7 bases. CDR3 length equals 15 residues. The V gene end was trimmed by 2 bases and the J gene end by 0 bases; junction bases not matched to a gene: 4. From germline, CDR1 is MDHEN and CDR2 SYDVKM. The CDR3 sequence: CASSLKAGGSYEQYF. The CDR3 DNA sequence: TGTGCCAGCAGTTTAAAGGCAGGGGGCTCCTACGAGCAGTACTTC.

The sample holds a few counts of this clone. The V and J genes are TRBV29-1 and TRBJ2-3, with 12 bases matching TRBD2. Germline V gene data show CDR1 as SQVTM and CDR2 as ANQGSEA. The CDR3 sequence is 16 residues long. Unmatched junction bases numbered 10, after V lost 5 bases and J lost 4 bases. The CDR3 sequence is CSVMTSGGLRADTQYF. Written as DNA, the CDR3 is TGCAGCGTTATGACTAGCGGGGGCCTGCGGGCAGATACGCAGTATTTT.

V is TRBV19 and J is TRBJ1-1; 8 bases agree with TRBD1. In germline, CDR1 is LNHDA, CDR2 SQIVND (reference sequence). The J segment lost 2 bases and the V segment lost 6 bases, leaving 5 bases of the junction unmatched. The CDR3 sequence is 14 residues long. Here the CDR3 DNA reads TGTGCCAGTAGCATGACAGGGGTTAACACTGAAGCTTTCTTT. It yields the protein CASSMTGVNTEAFF.